The 12 T cell receptor beta chains presented below share a single source sample, sequenced in a study of OX40 agonist ivuxolimab in advanced cancers. Profiled with immunoSEQ multiplex PCR; TCRdb holds only in-frame clones, not every one. This table holds nearly 80,000 clones, roughly 86% found once. Sequences were derived from CD4+ or CD8+ T cells sorted from blood, sampled in a trial of the OX40 agonist ivuxolimab. Source of these receptors: an adult with an advanced solid tumor such as melanoma, head and neck, liver or kidney cancer.

The rearrangement uses TRBV5-1 and TRBJ2-1; 12 bases match TRBD2. The J segment lost 9 bases and the V segment lost 0 bases, leaving 4 bases of the junction unmatched. CDR3 length equals 15 residues. The germline V gene has CDR1 SGHRS and CDR2 YFSETQ. CDR3 bases: TGCGCCAGCAGCTTGGAACTAGCGGGAGGCAGTGAGCAGTTCTTC. Protein product: CASSLELAGGSEQFF.

This chain links TRBV7-9 with TRBJ2-7; no reliable D call. Germline CDR1 and CDR2: SEHNR and FQNEAQ (reference sequence). V dropped 3 bases and J dropped 6 bases, with 6 bases sitting between them. There are 11 residues in the CDR3. The CDR3 reads CASSFHGEQYF. The CDR3 DNA sequence: TGTGCCAGCAGCTTCCACGGCGAGCAGTACTTC.

The rearrangement links TRBV7-9 to TRBJ1-4; D may be TRBD1 (6 bases). Deletions cut 2 bases from V and 8 bases from J, with 15 bases between. This CDR3 is built from 15 residues. Germline lookup yields CDR1 SEHNR and CDR2 FQNEAQ (reference sequence). As DNA, the CDR3 is TGTGCCAGCAGCTTAACGGCAGGGGAGGTAGAAAAACTGTTTTTT. It codes for CASSLTAGEVEKLFF.

This chain joins TRBV5-1 and TRBJ2-7, with 8 bases identical to TRBD2. The germline V gene has CDR1 SGHRS and CDR2 YFSETQ. The CDR3 is 17 amino acids. With V trimmed by 4 bases and J by 1 base, 13 bases remained unmatched. The CDR3, as DNA: TGCGCCAGCAGCGTTTACCCCACTAGCGGCCTATCCTACGAGCAGTACTTC. The encoded protein is CASSVYPTSGLSYEQYF. The full variable domain, rest sourced from reference TRBV5-1 and TRBJ2-7, is KAGVTQTPRYLIKTRGQQVTLSCSPISGHRSVSWYQQTPGQGLQFLFEYFSETQRNKGNFPGRFSGRQFSNSRSEMNVSTLELGDSALYLCASSVYPTSGLSYEQYFGPGTRLTVT.

The chain carries TRBV13 and TRBJ1-1; D unresolved. V lost 0 bases to trimming and J lost 2 bases, with 10 bases between them. The CDR3 has 15 residues. CDR1 is PRHDT, CDR2 FYEKMQ, per germline (reference sequence). CDR3 loop: CASSLGRGFNTEAFF. CDR3 DNA: TGTGCCAGCAGCTTAGGTCGAGGCTTTAACACTGAAGCTTTCTTT.

J is TRBJ1-1 and V is TRBV18; D is perhaps TRBD1 (6 bases). The CDR3 runs to 14 residues. With 5 bases removed from V and 2 bases from J, the gap between germline ends came to 12 bases. Per the germline V gene, CDR1 is KGHSH and CDR2 is LQKENI. As DNA, the CDR3 is TGTGCCAGCTCAAACAGGGTACACAACACTGAAGCTTTCTTT. Translating gives CASSNRVHNTEAFF. The full variable domain, in which reference TRBV18 and TRBJ1-1 provide the parts outside the CDR3, is NAGVMQNPRHLVRRRGQEARLRCSPMKGHSHVYWYRQLPEEGLKFMVYLQKENIIDESGMPKERFSAEFPKEGPSILRIQQVVRGDSAAYFCASSNRVHNTEAFFGQGTRLTVV.

V gene TRBV9 combines with J gene TRBJ2-2, with 7 bases aligning to TRBD2. The CDR3 is made up of 14 amino acids. Germline CDR1 reads SGDLS; CDR2 reads YYNGEE. J lost 6 bases, V lost 5 bases, and 7 bases had no gene match. The CDR3 nucleotides read TGTGCCAGCAGGCTTGGGGGGGATGCCGGGGAGCTGTTTTTT. As protein: CASRLGGDAGELFF.

The chain links TRBV6-6 to TRBJ2-3; tentative D call: TRBD2 (6 bases). Germline V lookup: CDR1 MNHNY, CDR2 SVGAGI (reference sequence). V shed 6 bases and J shed 1 base, with 17 bases lying between them. This CDR3 has 16 amino acids. The CDR3 coding sequence is TGTGCCAGCAGCTTAACCGGGGGTTTCCGCACAGATACGCAGTATTTT. Protein sequence: CASSLTGGFRTDTQYF.

The V call is TRBV28, the J call TRBJ2-1; TRBD2 agrees at 11 bases. The CDR3 extends over 20 amino acids. V gave up 3 bases and J gave up 4 bases; unmatched junction bases: 17. Germline values: CDR1 MDHEN, CDR2 SYDVKM. The CDR3 protein is CASSFPFGASGGLAYNEQFF. The CDR3 DNA sequence: TGTGCCAGCAGTTTCCCATTCGGGGCTAGCGGGGGGTTGGCATACAATGAGCAGTTCTTC.

As to this clone: At one end, the junction sequence differs from germline, possibly due to a read error. This chain links TRBV7-6 with TRBJ2-2; D is possibly TRBD2 (5 bases). The CDR3 sequence is 16 residues long. The germline CDR1 and CDR2 sequences are SGHVS and FNYEAQ. The CDR3 loop reads CASSLLDSGNAGELFF. Here the CDR3 DNA reads TGTGCCAGCAGCTTGCTAGACTCGGGGAACGCCGGGGAGCTGTTTTTT. The full variable domain, in which reference TRBV7-6 and TRBJ2-2 provide the parts outside the CDR3, is GAGVSQSPRYKVTKRGQDVALRCDPISGHVSLYWYRQALGQGPEFLTYFNYEAQQDKSGLPNDRFSAERPEGSISTLTIQRTEQRDSAMYRCASSLLDSGNAGELFFGEGSRLTVL.

The chain has TRBV10-1 and TRBJ2-1; TRBD2 matches at 14 bases. Germline V gene lookup returns CDR1 WNHNN and CDR2 SYGVQD (reference sequence). Trimming took 4 bases from V and 15 from J; bases not matched to a gene: 8. The CDR3 totals 14 residues. CDR3: CASSGGTSGSKRFF. The CDR3 DNA reads TGCGCCAGCAGTGGCGGGACTAGCGGGAGTAAACGGTTCTTC.

Note on this clone: Its ends do not fully match the called genes, so a read error is possible. The chain has TRBV9 and TRBJ1-2; perhaps TRBD1 as D (5 bases). The CDR3 loop spans 11 amino acids. Per the germline V gene, CDR1 is SGDLS and CDR2 is YYNGEE. CDR3 region: CASSAETGLFF. In DNA, the CDR3 is TGTGCCAGCAGCGCAGAAACGGGACTCTTCTTC.